Below are 21 T cell receptor beta chains sequenced from a single sample in a study of blood T cells in healthy people across ages (dated by TCRdb to the mid-2010s). The library was made by 5' RACE. Reads for this sample came from an Illumina HiSeq 2500. A second roughly 6 to 11 cycle PCR used a sample-barcoded 5' primer and a J-beta primer mix. TCRdb trimmed the raw reads at Q25, called clones with MiXCR and kept productive beta chains. Every entry covers one CDR3 protein and lists the most common genes and DNA from its rows. This sample is represented by hundreds of thousands of distinct CDR3 sequences; around three fifths of them were singletons. The top ten hold 25% to 30% of the sample. The sequencing sample was made of blood. These receptors all come from a man aged 35 to 55 in good health.

The rearrangement joins TRBV3-1 to TRBJ2-1; unclear D gene. Trimming took off 2 bases at V and 0 bases at J, with 5 bases between the two ends. CDR1 LGHDT and CDR2 YNNKEL come from the germline V gene (reference sequence). CDR3 length: 14 amino acids. Here the CDR3 DNA reads TGTGCCAGCAGCCAAAGGAGCTCCTACAATGAGCAGTTCTTC. This gives the protein CASSQRSSYNEQFF.

The V gene is TRBV28, the J gene TRBJ2-7; D is perhaps TRBD1 (5 bases). The CDR3 is made up of 14 amino acids. The germline V and J ends were trimmed by 3 bases and 4 bases, with 13 bases remaining between them. CDR1 is MDHEN and CDR2 is SYDVKM in the germline V gene. The CDR3 protein is CASSFVPTAYEQYF. CDR3 DNA sequence: TGTGCCAGCAGTTTTGTCCCGACAGCTTACGAGCAGTACTTC.

This rearrangement joins TRBV13 to TRBJ2-6; 7 bases map to TRBD2. The CDR3 totals 22 residues. V was pared by 5 bases and J by 2 bases, with 24 bases of the junction left unmatched. Germline V gene sequence: CDR1 PRHDT, CDR2 FYEKMQ (reference sequence). The DNA of the CDR3 is TGTGCCAGCAGCCCAATTCGACTAGCACATTTCAGCAACCCTCCTGGGGCCAACGTCCTGACTTTC. As protein: CASSPIRLAHFSNPPGANVLTF.

The chain's CDR3 is CSARAGTSGVKEQFF. CDR3 in DNA: TGCAGTGCTAGAGCCGGGACTAGCGGGGTTAAGGAGCAGTTCTTC. The chain joins TRBV20-1 to TRBJ2-1, with 13 bases identical to TRBD2. Trimming removed 1 base from V and 10 bases from J; junction bases left unmatched: 7. The CDR3 spans 15 residues. Germline loops: CDR1 DFQATT, CDR2 SNEGSKA (reference sequence).

V and J are TRBV4-1 and TRBJ2-5; TRBD2 aligns across 10 bases. With 4 bases clipped from V and 11 bases from J, the junction kept 7 bases outside the gene matches. From germline, CDR1 is MGHRA and CDR2 YSYEKL. This CDR3 spans 13 amino acids. CDR3 amino acids: CASSLAGGIGQYF. The CDR3 DNA sequence: TGCGCCAGCAGCCTAGCGGGAGGCATTGGGCAGTACTTC.

This chain connects TRBV7-2 to TRBJ2-4; D may be TRBD2 (6 bases). The ends were cut back, 5 bases at V and 5 bases at J, with 13 bases in the middle. The CDR3 totals 14 residues. Germline values: CDR1 SGHTA, CDR2 FQGNSA. The CDR3 region has the DNA TGTGCCAGCAGCAAATCCCCGGGAGAAAACATTCAGTACTTC. Translated: CASSKSPGENIQYF.

The chain recombines TRBV28 with TRBJ2-3; D may match TRBD1 or TRBD2 (6 bases each). Trimming cost V 6 bases and J 0 bases, with 16 bases left between them. The length of the CDR3 is 16 residues. Looked up from germline, CDR1 is MDHEN and CDR2 is SYDVKM. The CDR3 DNA follows: TGTGCCAGCAGACTCGGGGGCGGGTTTAGCACAGATACGCAGTATTTT. Translated: CASRLGGGFSTDTQYF.

The chain has TRBV20-1 and TRBJ1-6, with D possibly being TRBD1 (5 bases). This CDR3 has 17 residues. Germline CDR1 is DFQATT and CDR2 is SNEGSKA (reference sequence). The V end was cut by 2 bases, the J end by 13 bases, with 27 bases between. The CDR3 spells CSARSFLGGSDNFPLHF. Here the CDR3 DNA reads TGCAGTGCTAGATCGTTTTTGGGGGGTAGCGATAATTTCCCCCTCCACTTT.

In this sample, this clonotype turned up a few times. The chain uses TRBV12-3 or TRBV12-4 and TRBJ1-5; 8 bases are a match to TRBD1. After removal of 5 bases from V and 6 bases from J, the junction contained 6 bases not matched to a gene. This CDR3 has 14 amino acids. The CDR3: CASSPGQGGQPQHF. CDR3 nucleotides: TGTGCCAGCAGTCCCGGACAGGGAGGTCAGCCCCAGCATTTT.

The genes are TRBV7-2 and TRBJ2-2; maybe TRBD1 (6 bases). CDR1 is SGHTA and CDR2 is FQGNSA in the germline V gene. Deletions cut 6 bases from V and 4 bases from J, with 18 bases between. The CDR3 is 16 residues long. The CDR3 protein is CASSSRGGRVTGELFF. The CDR3, as DNA: TGTGCCAGCAGTTCCCGAGGGGGTCGGGTCACCGGGGAGCTGTTTTTT.

V and J are TRBV28 and TRBJ2-7; 8 bases match TRBD2. The ends lost 1 base at V and 5 bases at J; junction bases unmatched: 13. Germline V gives CDR1 MDHEN, CDR2 SYDVKM. The CDR3 is made up of 17 amino acids. CDR3 nucleotides: TGTGCCAGCAGTTTATCATCTTCGGGAGGCGGGAGGAACGAGCAGTACTTC. It translates to CASSLSSSGGGRNEQYF.

The chain recombines TRBV19 with TRBJ2-1; TRBD2 agrees at 14 bases. Germline CDR1 reads LNHDA; CDR2 reads SQIVND (reference sequence). The CDR3 is made up of 19 amino acids. The V and J ends lost 0 bases and 4 bases, in that order; junction bases with no gene match: 8. CDR3 sequence reads: CASSIDRGLAGARYNEQFF. The DNA of the CDR3 is TGTGCCAGTAGTATAGACCGGGGACTAGCGGGAGCCCGGTACAATGAGCAGTTCTTC.

This clonotype has only a few counts. This sequence joins TRBV9 and TRBJ2-7; 11 bases are a match to TRBD2. The DNA end favors TRBJ2-5, so the J call may be wrong. Germline V gene sequence: CDR1 SGDLS, CDR2 YYNGEE. This CDR3 spans 14 amino acids. This chain's CDR3 is CASSDRTSGETQYF. The CDR3 DNA reads as TGTGCCAGCAGCGACCGGACTAGCGGGGAGACCCAGTACTTC.

Details on this clonotype: An end of the junction does not agree with germline; a read error may underlie this. The V call is TRBV6-6, the J call TRBJ1-5; D uncertain. CDR1 and CDR2 (germline): MNHNY, SVGAGI (reference sequence). The length of the CDR3 is 16 residues. The CDR3 coding sequence is TGTGTCAGCAGCACCGATGAGGGCCAGGGCAATCAGCCCCAGCATTTT. Protein: CVSSTDEGQGNQPQHF.

The CDR3 nucleotides read TGCAGCGTTGGGGGGGGGCTCAATCAGCCCCAGCATTTT. This codes for CSVGGGLNQPQHF. The V call is TRBV29-1, the J call TRBJ1-5, with D possibly being TRBD1 (6 bases). This CDR3 region has 13 residues. The germline gives CDR1 SQVTM, CDR2 ANQGSEA. V was pared by 4 bases and J by 3 bases, with 10 bases between. Based on the CDR3 plus reference TRBV29-1 and TRBJ1-5, the full variable domain is SAVISQKPSRDICQRGTSLTIQCQVDSQVTMMFWYRQQPGQSLTLIATANQGSEATYESGFVIDKFPISRPNLTFSTLTVSNMSPEDSSIYLCSVGGGLNQPQHFGDGTRLSIL.

J is TRBJ2-3 and V is TRBV9, with 11 nucleotides matching TRBD2. CDR1 and CDR2 from the germline V gene are SGDLS and YYNGEE. The length of the CDR3 is 16 residues. Germline trimming cut 0 bases from V and 6 bases from J; bases unmatched to any gene: 6. CDR3 DNA sequence: TGTGCCAGCAGCGTAGGTAGCGGGGGGGGTGTCGATACGCAGTATTTT. Translating it yields CASSVGSGGGVDTQYF. The whole variable domain, remainder taken from reference TRBV9 and TRBJ2-3, is DSGVTQTPKHLITATGQRVTLRCSPRSGDLSVYWYQQSLDQGLQFLIQYYNGEERAKGNILERFSAQQFPDLHSELNLSSLELGDSALYFCASSVGSGGGVDTQYFGPGTRLTVL.

This clonotype came up many times. The rearrangement links TRBV3-1 to TRBJ2-5; D is unresolved. CDR1 and CDR2 from the germline V gene are LGHDT and YNNKEL (reference sequence). CDR3 size: 15 residues. V was trimmed by 0 bases and J by 4 bases, leaving 12 bases between them. CDR3 nucleotide sequence: TGTGCCAGCAGCCAAGATATATCCCGACGAGAGACCCAGTACTTC. Translating gives CASSQDISRRETQYF.

This rearrangement joins TRBV6-4 to TRBJ1-2; D is unresolved. CDR1 MRHNA and CDR2 SNTAGT come from the germline V gene. The CDR3 runs to 13 residues. V was pared by 2 bases and J by 3 bases, with 7 bases between. CDR3 residues: CASSDPGYYGYTF. DNA for the CDR3: TGTGCCAGCAGTGACCCCGGGTACTATGGCTACACCTTC.

The V and J genes are TRBV4-1 and TRBJ2-5; D gene unclear. Germline CDR1 reads MGHRA; CDR2 reads YSYEKL. V was pared by 6 bases and J by 11 bases, with 13 bases between. The CDR3 totals 11 residues. The CDR3 sequence is CASSKLDEQYF. The CDR3 region has the DNA TGCGCCAGCAGTAAGTTGGATGAGCAGTACTTC.

The chain couples TRBV12-3 or TRBV12-4 to TRBJ2-4; D gene unclear. CDR3 length equals 13 residues. V was clipped by 5 bases and J by 13 bases, with 18 bases between them. The CDR3 protein is CASSEITLWAQYF. CDR3 DNA sequence: TGTGCCAGCAGTGAAATAACCCTCTGGGCCCAGTACTTC.

This clonotype appeared a few times. The genes are TRBV12-3 or TRBV12-4 and TRBJ1-2, with D possibly TRBD1 on 5 matching bases. The CDR3 sequence is 17 residues long. Deletions cut 5 bases from V and 4 bases from J, with 23 bases between. The CDR3, as DNA: TGTGCCAGCAGTATCGCGTGGGCAGGGACTCCTACCTATGGCTACACCTTC. Its protein is CASSIAWAGTPTYGYTF.